This TCR beta chain was captured by sequencing in a study of shared clonotypes between healthy human individuals (dated by TCRdb to the early 2020s). Study-level background: Two women and three men aged 18 to 49 years were included in the cohort. For each donor, CD4 naive and CD4 memory were each run on three plates, CD8 naive on two plates, and CD8 memory on one plate. To increase sequencing depth and limit assay-specific biases, different laboratories used diverse techniques to prepare libraries and sequence TCR repertoires. To estimate repertoire size and how much clonotypes are shared between individuals, the study performed deep sequencing of blood TCR repertoires from a few healthy adults. Per donor, leukapheresis produced somewhere between about 0.9 and 9.5 billion PBMCs.

The donors were healthy, HIV-negative adults who had no recently reported acute infections or vaccinations. Only Caucasian adults living in Nashville, Tennessee, USA were represented among the donors. CD4+ T cells were enriched through magnetic negative selection, after which naive cells were positively selected on CD45RA and the remaining negative fraction served as the memory subset. Blood was obtained by leukapheresis, after which PBMCs were separated by Ficoll-Histopaque density gradient centrifugation and cryopreserved in liquid nitrogen vapor phase. Purity and quantity of every magnetically sorted T cell population were checked by analytical flow cytometry. Each sorted fraction had its genomic DNA isolated and then quantified by UV absorbance on a Nanodrop 2000c. Study-level results and caveats: Naive subsets generally had larger estimated clonotype richness than memory subsets. Sharing across a handful of donors was observed for approximately 5% of naive CD4, 3% to 3.5% of naive CD8, roughly 2.4% of memory CD4, and 0.4% of memory CD8 clonotypes. Pairwise subsampling indicated that sequencing depth was expected to affect the degree of clonotype sharing among donors. Compared with non-shared clonotypes, clonotypes shared by all four sorted-subset donors had higher generation probabilities. Sampling was limited to blood, and TCR repertoires in tissue likely differ from TCR repertoires in blood. Because the study included a small number of donors, the genetic and exposure-history diversity represented was limited. Rarefaction of sorted-subset datasets indicated incomplete sequencing despite the large sequencing depth.

The CDR3 spans 16 residues, from the cysteine through the phenylalanine. This entry keeps only the CDR3 DNA: 48 bases, framed from base 1. From the germline V gene, CDR1 is KGHSH and CDR2 is LQKENI. Relative to germline, V is 3 bases shorter and J is 1 base shorter, with 16 bases between their ends. Using the deep immunoSEQ assay, TCR CDR3 regions were amplified from genomic DNA by multiplex PCR. Extracted genomic DNA from each cell subset was distributed evenly across all wells of several immunoSEQ 96-well plates, and each plate was treated as a replicate. For sorted subsets, each replicate PCR was loaded with 200 ng genomic DNA, equivalent to some 31,000 T cell genomes. Purified libraries were quantified with a Qubit 3.0 fluorometer, sized on a Bioanalyzer 2100, and re-quantified with the KAPA Library Quantification kit. Every immunoSEQ 96-well plate was sequenced on a separate single-read 150-cycle Illumina NextSeq 550 flow cell. Concerning the study's data processing: Because the immunoSEQ output included only junctional sequences and no quality scores, the filtering could not be the same as the filtering used for full-length reads. To assign V/J genes and CDR3, sequences were annotated against IMGT germline references using PyIR, a Python wrapper for IgBLAST v1.9. Reads were removed for weak V/J assignments (E-value above 1e-6), missing CDR3, stop codons, out-of-frame junctions, or ambiguous translated residues. A V3J clonotype was defined by an identical inferred V gene, J gene, and CDR3 amino acid sequence. The percentage overlap between two repertoires was calculated by dividing the number of shared unique clonotypes by the size of the smaller repertoire. Richness of each repertoire was evaluated using RTK rarefaction, the Chao1 estimator, and Recon v2.1 estimates of unobserved clonotypes. Generation probabilities were computed with OLGA for all TCRbeta clonotypes obtained by the gDNA method from four donors. The immuneACCESS repertoire file appears here via TCRdb, limited to in-frame rearrangements. These files lack a portion of the clones; in checked studies, under half of the deficit traces to unresolved V genes, and the cause of the others is not known. D and trimming were read from the DNA, whereas the V and J calls and clone size are those reported in that table. Recorded for this sample are about 1,500,000 clones; around 97% of them occurred a single time. Roughly 1.2% of the sample goes to the ten largest clones.

Comment on this clone: There is no known antigen for this receptor. No base qualities exist here, and no much larger clone lies one base off it.

The TCR comes from a man between 25 and 39 years old in good health. The sequenced sample was naive CD4+ T cells sorted from blood. The intended sense of this specimen's cell subset or site label: CD45RA+ positively selected. The V and J segments used are TRBV18 and TRBJ2-7; the D gene is possibly TRBD2, with 5 bases matching. The DNA reads TGTGCCAGCTCACCGGGATATGGTGGAGGATCCTACGAGCAGTACTTC. The resulting protein is CASSPGYGGGSYEQYF.